This T cell receptor beta chain was sequenced for a study of blood T cell repertoires in COVID-19. Study information: Acute-phase and convalescent COVID-19 samples originated in the United States, Italy and Spain. T cells, B-cell-depleted T cells, or PBMCs supplied cDNA or gDNA.

Using immunoSEQ multiplex PCR, the repertoire was profiled, and TCRdb retains in-frame clones only, with some absent. Here the sample spans some 120,000 clones, over 60% being singletons. The specimen sequenced was peripheral blood. The receptor was derived from a human donor in a cohort sampled during active COVID-19.

The CDR3 DNA reads TGTGCTAGTGGCCCTGGGACTAGCGGCCAAGAGACCCAGTACTTC. Translation gives CASGPGTSGQETQYF. The V gene is TRBV12-5, the J gene TRBJ2-5; 11 bases align to TRBD2. Germline V CDR1 and CDR2: LGHNT, FRNRAP. This CDR3 contains 15 residues. V trimming: 6 bases; J trimming: 1 base; junction bases outside the gene matches: 4.